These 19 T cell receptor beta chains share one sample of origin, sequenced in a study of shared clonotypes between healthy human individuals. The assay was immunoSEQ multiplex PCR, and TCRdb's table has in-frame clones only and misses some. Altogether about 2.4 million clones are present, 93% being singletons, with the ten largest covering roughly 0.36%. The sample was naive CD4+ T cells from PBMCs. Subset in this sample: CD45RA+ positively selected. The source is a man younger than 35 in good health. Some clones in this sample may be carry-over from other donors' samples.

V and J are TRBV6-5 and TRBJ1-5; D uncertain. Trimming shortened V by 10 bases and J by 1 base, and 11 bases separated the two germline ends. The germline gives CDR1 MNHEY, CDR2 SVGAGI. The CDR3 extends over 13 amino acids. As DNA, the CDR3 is TGTGCCACTAGAGATCGAAGCAATCAGCCCCAGCATTTT. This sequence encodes CATRDRSNQPQHF.

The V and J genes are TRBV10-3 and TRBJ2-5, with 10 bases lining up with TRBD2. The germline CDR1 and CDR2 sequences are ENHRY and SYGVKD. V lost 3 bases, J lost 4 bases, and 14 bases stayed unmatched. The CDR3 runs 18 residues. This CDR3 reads CAISEVPSGRGKGETQYF. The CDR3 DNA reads TGTGCCATCAGTGAAGTCCCTAGCGGGAGAGGCAAAGGAGAGACCCAGTACTTC.

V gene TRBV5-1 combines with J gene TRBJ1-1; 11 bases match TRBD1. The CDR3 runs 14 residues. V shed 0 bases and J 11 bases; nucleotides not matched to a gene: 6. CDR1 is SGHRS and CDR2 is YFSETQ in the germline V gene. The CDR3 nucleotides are TGCGCCAGCAGCTTGGGGACAGGGGGCAGAGATGCTTTCTTT. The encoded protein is CASSLGTGGRDAFF.

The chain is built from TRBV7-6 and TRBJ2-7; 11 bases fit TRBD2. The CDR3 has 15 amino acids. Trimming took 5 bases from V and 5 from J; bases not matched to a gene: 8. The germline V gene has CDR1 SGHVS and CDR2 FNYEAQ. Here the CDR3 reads CASSISGRALNEQYF. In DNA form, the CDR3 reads TGTGCCAGCAGCATTAGCGGGAGGGCGTTAAACGAGCAGTACTTC.

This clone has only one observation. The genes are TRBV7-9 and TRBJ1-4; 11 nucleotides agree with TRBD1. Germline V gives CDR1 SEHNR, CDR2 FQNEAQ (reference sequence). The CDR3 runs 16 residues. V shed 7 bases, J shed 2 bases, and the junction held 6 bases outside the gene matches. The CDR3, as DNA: TGTGCCAGCACTCCGGACAGGGGGCTTACTAATGAAAAACTGTTTTTT. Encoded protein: CASTPDRGLTNEKLFF.

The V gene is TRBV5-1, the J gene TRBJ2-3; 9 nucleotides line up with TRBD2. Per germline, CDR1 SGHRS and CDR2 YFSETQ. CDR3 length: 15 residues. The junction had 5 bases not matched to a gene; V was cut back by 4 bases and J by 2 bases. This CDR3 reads CASSLSGRDTDTQYF. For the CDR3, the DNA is TGCGCCAGCAGCCTTAGCGGGAGAGACACAGATACGCAGTATTTT. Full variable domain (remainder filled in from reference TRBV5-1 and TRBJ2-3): KAGVTQTPRYLIKTRGQQVTLSCSPISGHRSVSWYQQTPGQGLQFLFEYFSETQRNKGNFPGRFSGRQFSNSRSEMNVSTLELGDSALYLCASSLSGRDTDTQYFGPGTRLTVL.

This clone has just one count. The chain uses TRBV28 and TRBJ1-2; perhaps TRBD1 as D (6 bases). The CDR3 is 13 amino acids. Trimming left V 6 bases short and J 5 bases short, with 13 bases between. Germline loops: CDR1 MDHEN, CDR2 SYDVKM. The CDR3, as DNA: TGTGCCAGCAGAAGGGGACAACAATATGGCTACACCTTC. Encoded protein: CASRRGQQYGYTF.

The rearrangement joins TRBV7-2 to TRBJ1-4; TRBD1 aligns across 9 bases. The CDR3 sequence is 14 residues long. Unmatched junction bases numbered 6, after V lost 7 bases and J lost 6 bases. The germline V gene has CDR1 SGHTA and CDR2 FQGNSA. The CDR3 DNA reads TGTGCCAGCAAACGGGACAGGGCCTATGAAAAACTGTTTTTT. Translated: CASKRDRAYEKLFF.

DNA of the CDR3: TGTGCCAGCAGCTTAGGGACAGGGTGGGGAGAGACCCAGTACTTC. This encodes CASSLGTGWGETQYF. The chain has TRBV7-9 and TRBJ2-5; 8 nucleotides match TRBD1. Germline loops: CDR1 SEHNR, CDR2 FQNEAQ (reference sequence). Trimming removed 1 base from V and 4 bases from J; junction bases left unmatched: 5. This CDR3 comprises 15 residues.

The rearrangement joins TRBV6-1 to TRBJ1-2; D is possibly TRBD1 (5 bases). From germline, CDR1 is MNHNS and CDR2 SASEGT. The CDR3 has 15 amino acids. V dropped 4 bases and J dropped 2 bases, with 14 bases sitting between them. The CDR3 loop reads CASSVSQGLNYGYTF. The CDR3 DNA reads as TGTGCCAGCAGTGTTTCGCAGGGCCTAAACTATGGCTACACCTTC.

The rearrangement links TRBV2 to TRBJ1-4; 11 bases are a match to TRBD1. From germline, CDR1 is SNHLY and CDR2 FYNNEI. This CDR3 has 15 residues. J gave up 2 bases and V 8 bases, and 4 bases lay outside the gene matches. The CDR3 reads CASGRDRGTNEKLFF. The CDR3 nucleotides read TGTGCCAGCGGCCGGGACAGGGGGACTAATGAAAAACTGTTTTTT.

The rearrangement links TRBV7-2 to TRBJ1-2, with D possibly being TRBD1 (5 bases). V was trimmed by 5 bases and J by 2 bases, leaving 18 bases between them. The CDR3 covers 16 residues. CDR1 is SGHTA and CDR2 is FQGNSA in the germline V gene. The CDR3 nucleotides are TGTGCCAGCAGCACTTGGGGGGACTGGACGAACTATGGCTACACCTTC. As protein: CASSTWGDWTNYGYTF.

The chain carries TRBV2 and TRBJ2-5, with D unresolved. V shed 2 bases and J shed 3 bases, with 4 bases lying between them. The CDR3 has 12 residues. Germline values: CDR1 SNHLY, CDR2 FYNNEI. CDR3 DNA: TGTGCCAGCAGTGAAATTGAAGAGACCCAGTACTTC. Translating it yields CASSEIEETQYF. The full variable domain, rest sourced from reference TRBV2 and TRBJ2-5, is EPEVTQTPSHQVTQMGQEVILRCVPISNHLYFYWYRQILGQKVEFLVSFYNNEISEKSEIFDDQFSVERPDGSNFTLKIRSTKLEDSAMYFCASSEIEETQYFGPGTRLLVL.

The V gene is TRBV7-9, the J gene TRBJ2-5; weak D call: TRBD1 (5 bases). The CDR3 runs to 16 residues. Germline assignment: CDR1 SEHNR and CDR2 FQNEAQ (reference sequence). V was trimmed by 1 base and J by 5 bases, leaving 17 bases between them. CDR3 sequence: CASSLVRPQGSETQYF. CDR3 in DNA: TGTGCCAGCAGCTTAGTCAGGCCGCAGGGTTCGGAGACCCAGTACTTC.

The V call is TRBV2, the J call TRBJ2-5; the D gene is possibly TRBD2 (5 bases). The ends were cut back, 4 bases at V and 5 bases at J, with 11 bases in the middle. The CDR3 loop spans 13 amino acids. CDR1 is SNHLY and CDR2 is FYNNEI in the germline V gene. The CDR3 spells CASSGTPRETQYF. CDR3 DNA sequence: TGTGCCAGCAGTGGGACTCCTCGGGAGACCCAGTACTTC.

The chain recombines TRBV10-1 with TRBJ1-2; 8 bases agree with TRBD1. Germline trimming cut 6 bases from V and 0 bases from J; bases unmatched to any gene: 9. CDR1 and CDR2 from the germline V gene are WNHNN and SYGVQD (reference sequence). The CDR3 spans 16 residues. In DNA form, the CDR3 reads TGCGCCAGCAGCCACTCAGACAGGGGAACTAACTATGGCTACACCTTC. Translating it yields CASSHSDRGTNYGYTF.

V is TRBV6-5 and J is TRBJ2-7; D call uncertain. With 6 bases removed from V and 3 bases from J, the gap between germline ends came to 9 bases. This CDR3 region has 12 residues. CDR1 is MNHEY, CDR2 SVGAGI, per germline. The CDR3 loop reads CASRRGSYEQYF. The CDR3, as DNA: TGTGCCAGCAGGCGTGGCAGCTACGAGCAGTACTTC.

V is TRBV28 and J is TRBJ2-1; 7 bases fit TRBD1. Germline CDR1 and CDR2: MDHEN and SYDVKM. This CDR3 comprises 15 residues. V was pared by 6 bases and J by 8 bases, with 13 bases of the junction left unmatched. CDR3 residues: CASRPPVGQIDEQFF. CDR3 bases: TGTGCCAGCAGACCTCCAGTGGGACAGATCGATGAGCAGTTCTTC.

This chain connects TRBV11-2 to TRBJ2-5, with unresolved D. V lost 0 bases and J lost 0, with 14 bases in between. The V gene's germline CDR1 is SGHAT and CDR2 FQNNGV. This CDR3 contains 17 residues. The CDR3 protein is CASSLEGSRVYQETQYF. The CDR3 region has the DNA TGTGCCAGCAGCTTAGAAGGCAGCCGAGTGTACCAAGAGACCCAGTACTTC.